The rows below give T cell receptor beta chains drawn from one sample of a study of blood T cell repertoires in COVID-19. Sequencing was performed with immunoSEQ multiplex PCR; in TCRdb, only in-frame clones are kept and a portion is missing. In the table there are 30,000 to 40,000 clones, 80% to 95% of which are singletons. Sequenced: peripheral blood. The receptors shown here come from a man at least 80 years old with acute or convalescent COVID-19. Each CDR3 is given with its conserved first and last residue. Fields, in order: J gene, D gene, V gene, clone size, CDR3 protein, CDR3 DNA. D genes are given only for firm matches. Expanded clones are given a class, and other clones once, few, many or no size at all.

J: TRBJ1-1; D: TRBD1; V: TRBV2; size: .; CDR3: CATRGNRGDSEAFF; DNA: TGTGCCACCCGCGGGAACAGGGGGGATTCTGAAGCTTTCTTT
J: TRBJ1-1; D: .; V: TRBV6-6; size: .; CDR3: CASSASRYERAFF; DNA: TGTGCCAGCAGTGCATCTAGGTATGAGAGAGCTTTCTTT
J: TRBJ2-1; D: .; V: TRBV24-1; size: .; CDR3: CATSDLTGTEQFF; DNA: TGTGCCACCAGTGATTTGACGGGAACTGAGCAGTTCTTC
J: TRBJ2-6; D: .; V: TRBV4-1; size: .; CDR3: CASSPGSPGAGANVLTF; DNA: TGCGCCAGCAGCCCAGGGTCCCCGGGGGCTGGGGCCAACGTCCTGACTTTC
J: TRBJ2-1; D: .; V: TRBV28; size: .; CDR3: CASSESAGGRNEQFF; DNA: TGTGCCAGCAGTGAATCGGCAGGGGGGAGAAATGAGCAGTTCTTC
J: TRBJ2-7; D: .; V: TRBV30; size: .; CDR3: CAWSVGAPTYEQYF; DNA: TGTGCCTGGAGTGTTGGAGCGCCGACCTACGAGCAGTACTTC
J: TRBJ2-2; D: TRBD2; V: TRBV14; size: .; CDR3: CASSRAGVSGELFF; DNA: TGTGCCAGCAGCCGAGCGGGGGTCTCCGGGGAGCTGTTTTTT
J: TRBJ2-3; D: TRBD2; V: TRBV3-1/TRBV3-2; size: .; CDR3: CASSQGASGVQYF; DNA: TGTGCCAGCAGCCAAGGGGCTAGCGGGGTGCAGTATTTT
J: TRBJ1-2; D: .; V: TRBV5-1; size: .; CDR3: CASSLAWGVDGYTF; DNA: TGCGCCAGCAGCTTGGCTTGGGGAGTTGATGGCTACACCTTC
J: TRBJ2-4; D: .; V: TRBV21-1; size: .; CDR3: CASSKGSSGVRDRGLGNIQYF; DNA: TGTGCCAGCAGCAAAGGATCCTCTGGGGTCCGGGACAGGGGGCTGGGAAACATTCAGTACTTC
J: TRBJ1-5; D: TRBD1; V: TRBV7-6; size: .; CDR3: CASSFMDRGLNQPQHF; DNA: TGTGCCAGCAGCTTCATGGACAGGGGGCTTAATCAGCCCCAGCATTTT
J: TRBJ1-5; D: .; V: TRBV19; size: .; CDR3: CASSIDLELSHQPQHF; DNA: TGTGCCAGTAGTATAGATCTCGAGTTGTCACATCAGCCCCAGCATTTT
J: TRBJ1-1; D: .; V: TRBV7-2; size: few; CDR3: CASSLTGQWNTEAFF; DNA: TGTGCCAGCAGCTTAACCGGACAATGGAACACTGAAGCTTTCTTT
J: TRBJ1-2; D: TRBD1; V: TRBV28; size: few; CDR3: CASSKTVVKRTGDGYTF; DNA: TGTGCCAGCAGCAAAACGGTAGTGAAAAGGACAGGGGATGGCTACACCTTC
J: TRBJ1-1; D: .; V: TRBV3-1/TRBV3-2; size: .; CDR3: CASSQEQGEAFF; DNA: TGTGCCAGCAGCCAAGAGCAGGGGGAAGCTTTCTTT
J: TRBJ1-2; D: TRBD1; V: TRBV16; size: .; CDR3: CASTPVDRGGYGYTF; DNA: TGTGCCAGCACCCCGGTCGACAGGGGAGGCTATGGCTACACCTTC
J: TRBJ1-3; D: .; V: TRBV7-9; size: once; CDR3: CASSQGFVGNTIYF; DNA: TGTGCCAGCAGCCAGGGGTTCGTTGGAAACACCATATATTTT
J: TRBJ2-7; D: .; V: TRBV6-6; size: .; CDR3: CASSYGGAAYEQYF; DNA: TGTGCCAGCAGTTATGGAGGGGCCGCCTACGAGCAGTACTTC
J: TRBJ2-2; D: TRBD2; V: TRBV18; size: .; CDR3: CASSPGLENTGELFF; DNA: TGTGCCAGCTCACCGGGACTAGAGAACACCGGGGAGCTGTTTTTT
J: TRBJ1-2; D: .; V: TRBV19; size: .; CDR3: CASREIDLGDYGYTF; DNA: TGTGCCAGTAGAGAGATAGACTTAGGAGACTATGGCTACACCTTC
J: TRBJ1-4; D: .; V: TRBV3-1/TRBV3-2; size: .; CDR3: CASSPSYREAATNEKLFF; DNA: TGTGCCAGCAGCCCCTCCTACAGAGAAGCTGCAACTAATGAAAAACTGTTTTTT
J: TRBJ1-2; D: .; V: TRBV4-2; size: once; CDR3: CASSQVPGTGYTF; DNA: TGTGCCAGCAGCCAAGTACCGGGAACGGGCTACACCTTC
J: TRBJ1-6; D: .; V: TRBV7-2; size: .; CDR3: CASSLYSGGAGNSPLHF; DNA: TGTGCCAGCAGCTTATATTCGGGGGGCGCGGGTAATTCACCCCTCCACTTT
J: TRBJ1-2; D: TRBD1; V: TRBV7-9; size: .; CDR3: CASSLGTAHYGYTF; DNA: TGTGCCAGCAGCCTAGGGACAGCTCACTATGGCTACACCTTC
J: TRBJ1-3; D: .; V: TRBV4-1; size: .; CDR3: CASSQDSGGASGNTIYF; DNA: TGCGCCAGCAGCCAAGATAGCGGAGGGGCCTCTGGAAACACCATATATTTT
J: TRBJ1-1; D: .; V: TRBV2; size: .; CDR3: CASSVNSLMNTEAFF; DNA: TGTGCCAGCAGTGTAAACAGCCTCATGAACACTGAAGCTTTCTTT
J: TRBJ1-5; D: TRBD1; V: TRBV19; size: .; CDR3: CASGQGPRQPQHF; DNA: TGTGCCAGTGGACAGGGGCCGCGACAGCCCCAGCATTTT
J: TRBJ2-3; D: .; V: TRBV7-2; size: .; CDR3: CASSLEPGTDTQYF; DNA: TGTGCCAGCAGCTTAGAGCCCGGCACAGATACGCAGTATTTT
J: TRBJ1-5; D: TRBD1; V: TRBV28; size: .; CDR3: CASGRYRGWDQPQHF; DNA: TGTGCCAGCGGACGATACAGGGGATGGGACCAGCCCCAGCATTTT
J: TRBJ1-5; D: TRBD1; V: TRBV27; size: .; CDR3: CASSWTGVQPQHF; DNA: TGTGCCAGCAGTTGGACAGGGGTTCAGCCCCAGCATTTT
J: TRBJ1-1; D: .; V: TRBV7-3; size: once; CDR3: CASSLAGMNTEAFF; DNA: TGTGCCAGCAGCCTCGCAGGGATGAACACTGAAGCTTTCTTT
J: TRBJ1-1; D: .; V: TRBV7-9; size: .; CDR3: CASSLPSSGGTEAFF; DNA: TGTGCCAGCAGCTTACCCTCCTCAGGCGGGACTGAAGCTTTCTTT
J: TRBJ1-2; D: TRBD1; V: TRBV19; size: .; CDR3: CASSSRTGPNYGYTF; DNA: TGTGCCAGTAGTTCCCGGACAGGCCCTAACTATGGCTACACCTTC
J: TRBJ1-1; D: .; V: TRBV6-5; size: .; CDR3: CANKEMNTEAFF; DNA: TGTGCCAACAAGGAGATGAACACTGAAGCTTTCTTT
J: TRBJ1-1; D: .; V: TRBV30; size: .; CDR3: CAWSPWASTEAFF; DNA: TGTGCCTGGAGCCCTTGGGCTTCCACTGAAGCTTTCTTT
J: TRBJ1-2; D: TRBD1; V: TRBV5-1; size: .; CDR3: CASSLGPGTVYGYTF; DNA: TGCGCCAGCAGCTTGGGCCCAGGGACAGTCTATGGCTACACCTTC
J: TRBJ1-5; D: .; V: TRBV12-5; size: .; CDR3: CASGLAFSNQPQHF; DNA: TGTGCTAGTGGTTTGGCTTTTAGCAATCAGCCCCAGCATTTT
J: TRBJ2-7; D: .; V: TRBV5-1; size: .; CDR3: CASSLVGATYEQYF; DNA: TGCGCCAGCAGCTTGGTGGGGGCCACCTACGAGCAGTACTTC
J: TRBJ1-4; D: TRBD1; V: TRBV5-6; size: .; CDR3: CASSHRQGANNEKLFF; DNA: TGTGCCAGCAGCCACAGACAGGGGGCTAATAATGAAAAACTGTTTTTT
J: TRBJ1-6; D: .; V: TRBV4-2; size: .; CDR3: CASSQAQGGGSPLHF; DNA: TGTGCCAGCAGCCAAGCACAAGGGGGTGGGTCACCCCTCCACTTT
J: TRBJ2-1; D: .; V: TRBV2; size: .; CDR3: CASSVNHEQFF; DNA: TGTGCCAGCAGTGTCAATCATGAGCAGTTCTTC
J: TRBJ1-2; D: TRBD1; V: TRBV11-2; size: .; CDR3: CAGTEVDYGYTF; DNA: TGTGCCGGGACAGAGGTTGACTATGGCTACACCTTC
J: TRBJ1-6; D: .; V: TRBV11-3; size: .; CDR3: CASSLGRGSPLHF; DNA: TGTGCCAGCAGCCTCGGAAGAGGGTCACCCCTCCACTTT
J: TRBJ1-1; D: TRBD1; V: TRBV29-1; size: .; CDR3: CSVEVCPAGQGWTEAFF; DNA: TGCAGCGTTGAAGTATGCCCCGCGGGACAGGGCTGGACTGAAGCTTTCTTT
J: TRBJ2-7; D: TRBD2; V: TRBV5-1; size: .; CDR3: CASSLLPHSGGTYEQYF; DNA: TGCGCCAGCAGCTTGCTACCTCATAGCGGGGGGACGTACGAGCAGTACTTC
J: TRBJ1-2; D: TRBD1; V: TRBV19; size: .; CDR3: CASRRGQGADYGYTF; DNA: TGTGCCAGTAGGAGAGGACAGGGGGCGGACTATGGCTACACCTTC
J: TRBJ1-2; D: .; V: TRBV2; size: .; CDR3: CASSESTGPYGYTF; DNA: TGTGCCAGCAGTGAGTCTACAGGACCTTATGGCTACACCTTC
J: TRBJ1-1; D: .; V: TRBV25-1; size: .; CDR3: CASSVGRDTEAFF; DNA: TGTGCCAGCAGTGTAGGCAGGGACACTGAAGCTTTCTTT
J: TRBJ1-5; D: .; V: TRBV12-3/TRBV12-4; size: .; CDR3: CASNTPPQPQHF; DNA: TGTGCCAGCAACACGCCCCCGCAGCCCCAGCATTTT
J: TRBJ2-1; D: .; V: TRBV7-9; size: .; CDR3: CASSLGHPAGPNEQFF; DNA: TGTGCCAGCAGCTTAGGACATCCTGCGGGTCCCAATGAGCAGTTCTTC